This T cell receptor (beta chain) was sequenced in a study of cytomegalovirus exposure and HLA in healthy donors. As to this clone: Its specificity is not known. Other DNA sequences in this specimen translate into the identical CDR3.

Overall study findings and caveats: A missense variant in DCLRE1C was later tied to TCR beta V- and J-gene trimming.

Both 60 Vbeta primers and 13 Jbeta primers went into the PCR. TCRdb's table, derived via immunoSEQ multiplex PCR, lists solely in-frame clones and lacks some. The sample lists 250,000 to 350,000 clones; 86% were seen once. CDR1 SNHLY and CDR2 FYNNEI come from the germline V gene. The CDR3 is made up of 15 amino acids. The V segment lost 6 bases and the J segment 2 bases; nucleotides outside the gene matches: 4. The chain combines TRBV2 with TRBJ1-5, with 10 nucleotides matching TRBD1. This sequence originates from a man aged 35-49 years in good health and CMV-seropositive. The sequenced material came from PBMCs. The CDR3 reads CASSLDRGGNQPQHF. In nucleotides, the CDR3 is TGTGCCAGCAGCTTGGACAGGGGGGGCAATCAGCCCCAGCATTTT.